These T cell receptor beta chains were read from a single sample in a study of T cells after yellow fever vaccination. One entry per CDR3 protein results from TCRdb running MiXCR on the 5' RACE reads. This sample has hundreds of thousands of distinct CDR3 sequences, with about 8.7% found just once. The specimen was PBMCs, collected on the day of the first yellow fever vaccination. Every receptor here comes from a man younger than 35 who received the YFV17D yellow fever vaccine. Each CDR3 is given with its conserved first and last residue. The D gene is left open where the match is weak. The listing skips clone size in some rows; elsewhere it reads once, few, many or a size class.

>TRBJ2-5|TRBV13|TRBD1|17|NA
CASSLRASAGGGETQYF
TGTGCCAGCTCCCTTAGAGCTTCGGCAGGGGGTGGTGAGACCCAGTACTTC
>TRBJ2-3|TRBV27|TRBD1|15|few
CATQGAGFPTDTQYF
TGTGCCACCCAGGGGGCGGGGTTCCCCACAGATACGCAGTATTTT
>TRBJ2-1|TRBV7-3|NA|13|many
CASSPSPEDEQFF
TGTGCCAGCAGCCCGAGCCCGGAGGATGAGCAGTTCTTC
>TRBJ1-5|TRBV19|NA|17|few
CASSPRPGPYSNQPQHF
TGTGCCAGTAGTCCCCGACCGGGACCCTATAGCAATCAGCCCCAGCATTTT
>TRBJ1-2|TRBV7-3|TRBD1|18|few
CASSLSGDRADKDYGYTF
TGTGCCAGCAGCCTCTCAGGGGACAGGGCTGATAAGGACTATGGCTACACCTTC
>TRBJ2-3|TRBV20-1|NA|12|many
CSAPTQGYGQYF
TGCAGTGCGCCGACGCAGGGATATGGGCAGTATTTT
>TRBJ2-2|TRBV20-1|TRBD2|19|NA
CSAPKGLAGGSRVTGELFF
TGCAGTGCTCCAAAGGGACTAGCGGGGGGATCGCGAGTCACCGGGGAGCTGTTTTTT
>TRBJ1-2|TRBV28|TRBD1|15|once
CASSYSGGAFKGYTF
TGTGCCAGCAGTTACTCAGGGGGCGCATTTAAAGGCTACACCTTC
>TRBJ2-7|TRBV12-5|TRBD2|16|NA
CASGLLGGLRPAEQYF
TGTGCTAGTGGTTTGCTTGGGGGACTACGCCCGGCGGAGCAGTACTTC
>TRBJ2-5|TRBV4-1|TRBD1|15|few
CASSQDGDRQETQYF
TGCGCCAGCAGCCAAGATGGGGACAGACAAGAGACCCAGTACTTC
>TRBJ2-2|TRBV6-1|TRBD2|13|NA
CASGGENTGELFF
TGTGCCAGCGGGGGGGAGAACACCGGGGAGCTGTTTTTT
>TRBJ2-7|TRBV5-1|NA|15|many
CASSLVPGTSYEQYF
TGCGCCAGCAGCTTGGTTCCTGGAACCTCCTACGAGCAGTACTTC
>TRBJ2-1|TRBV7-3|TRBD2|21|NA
CASSLISSWTSGGAAYNEQFF
TGTGCCAGCAGCTTAATTAGCTCATGGACTAGCGGGGGGGCGGCCTACAATGAGCAGTTCTTC
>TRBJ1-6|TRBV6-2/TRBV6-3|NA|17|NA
CASSPHRDTYRGSPLHF
TGTGCCAGCAGTCCCCACCGGGACACCTACCGGGGTTCACCCCTCCACTTT
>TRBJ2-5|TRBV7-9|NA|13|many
CASSLVARETQYF
TGTGCCAGCAGCTTGGTAGCCCGAGAGACCCAGTACTTC
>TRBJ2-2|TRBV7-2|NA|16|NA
CASSLKSRGGTGELFF
TGTGCCAGCAGCTTAAAGTCTCGGGGAGGCACCGGGGAGCTGTTTTTT
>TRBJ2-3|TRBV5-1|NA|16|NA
CASSLAVSTSSDTQYF
TGCGCCAGCAGCTTGGCGGTCTCCACTAGCTCAGATACGCAGTATTTT
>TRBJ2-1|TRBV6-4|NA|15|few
CASISGGESYNEQFF
TGTGCCAGCATCTCAGGCGGGGAATCCTACAATGAGCAGTTCTTC
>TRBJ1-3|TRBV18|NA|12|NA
CASSPGGRPGDF
TGTGCCAGCTCACCAGGCGGCCGCCCCGGGGATTTT
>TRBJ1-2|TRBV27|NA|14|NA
CASRRVLGGYGYTF
TGTGCCAGCAGGAGAGTCTTAGGGGGTTATGGCTACACCTTC
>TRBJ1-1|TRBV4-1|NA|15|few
CASSPQRPGNTEAFF
TGCGCCAGCAGCCCTCAGAGGCCCGGGAACACTGAAGCTTTCTTT
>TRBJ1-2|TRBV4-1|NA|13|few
CASSLNGGPGYTF
TGCGCCAGCAGCCTCAACGGGGGGCCTGGCTACACCTTC
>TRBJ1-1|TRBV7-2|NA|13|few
CASRKTVNTEAFF
TGTGCCAGCAGGAAAACGGTGAACACTGAAGCTTTCTTT
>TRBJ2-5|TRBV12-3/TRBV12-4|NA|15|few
CASSYSGLTQETQYF
TGTGCCAGCAGTTATTCCGGACTGACCCAAGAGACCCAGTACTTC
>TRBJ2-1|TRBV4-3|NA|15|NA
CASSLGGGMYNEQFF
TGCGCCAGCAGCCTGGGTGGGGGGATGTACAATGAGCAGTTCTTC
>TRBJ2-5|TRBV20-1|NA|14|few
CSARDSDGQETQYF
TGCAGTGCTAGAGATAGCGACGGACAAGAGACCCAGTACTTC
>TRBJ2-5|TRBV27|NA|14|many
CASSLARHQETQYF
TGTGCCAGCAGTTTGGCACGGCACCAAGAGACCCAGTACTTC
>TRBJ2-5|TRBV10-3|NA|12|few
CAISASAETQYF
TGTGCCATCAGTGCGTCTGCAGAGACCCAGTACTTC
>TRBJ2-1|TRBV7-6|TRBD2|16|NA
CASRRPSGAATGEQFF
TGTGCCAGCAGAAGACCTAGCGGGGCCGCTACAGGCGAGCAGTTCTTC
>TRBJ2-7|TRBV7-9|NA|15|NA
CASSLEGVAVYEQYF
TGTGCCAGCAGCTTAGAAGGGGTTGCAGTCTACGAGCAGTACTTC
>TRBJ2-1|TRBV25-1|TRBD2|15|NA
CASSSAGPTSNEQFF
TGTGCCAGCAGCTCAGCGGGGCCTACTTCTAATGAGCAGTTCTTC
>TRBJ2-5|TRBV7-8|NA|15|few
CASSEPAGQGETQYF
TGTGCCAGCAGCGAACCGGCGGGGCAAGGAGAGACCCAGTACTTC
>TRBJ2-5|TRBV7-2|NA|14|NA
CASSFYGGQETQYF
TGTGCCAGCAGCTTTTACGGGGGCCAAGAGACCCAGTACTTC
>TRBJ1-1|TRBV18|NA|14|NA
CASSQGRGNVEAFF
TGTGCCAGCTCACAAGGGAGGGGAAATGTTGAAGCTTTCTTT
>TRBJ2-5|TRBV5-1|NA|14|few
CASSFGSYQETQYF
TGTGCCAGCAGCTTCGGGTCTTACCAAGAGACCCAGTACTTC
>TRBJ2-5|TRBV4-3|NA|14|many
CASSQGTYQETQYF
TGCGCCAGCAGCCAGGGGACATACCAAGAGACCCAGTACTTC
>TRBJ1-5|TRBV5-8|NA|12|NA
CATRTVSQPQHF
TGTGCCACCCGGACAGTTAGTCAGCCCCAGCATTTT
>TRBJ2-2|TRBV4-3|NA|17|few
CASSQDRSPVFTGELFF
TGCGCCAGCAGCCAAGATCGGTCCCCAGTCTTCACCGGGGAGCTGTTTTTT
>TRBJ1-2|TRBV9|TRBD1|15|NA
CASSEGARESNGYTF
TGTGCCAGCAGCGAGGGGGCCAGAGAAAGTAATGGCTACACCTTC
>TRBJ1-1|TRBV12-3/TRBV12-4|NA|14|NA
CASSLVGPNTEAFF
TGTGCCAGCAGTTTAGTGGGGCCGAACACTGAAGCTTTCTTT
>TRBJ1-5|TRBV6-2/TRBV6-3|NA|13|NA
CASRERGPQPQHF
TGTGCCAGCCGGGAAAGAGGCCCTCAGCCCCAGCATTTT
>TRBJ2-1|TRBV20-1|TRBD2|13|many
CSFGGGATNEQFF
TGCAGTTTCGGGGGGGGGGCGACAAATGAGCAGTTCTTC
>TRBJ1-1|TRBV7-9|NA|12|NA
CASRRDVTEAFF
TGTGCCAGCCGTCGGGACGTCACTGAAGCTTTCTTT
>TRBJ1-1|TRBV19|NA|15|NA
CASSIEPRANTEAFF
TGTGCCAGTAGTATAGAACCACGGGCGAACACTGAAGCTTTCTTT
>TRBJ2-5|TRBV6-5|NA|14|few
CASSYGALKETQYF
TGTGCCAGCAGTTACGGGGCCCTTAAAGAGACCCAGTACTTC
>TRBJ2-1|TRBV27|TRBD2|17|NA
CASSLAPLAVLYNEQFF
TGTGCCAGCAGTTTGGCCCCCCTAGCGGTTCTATACAATGAGCAGTTCTTC
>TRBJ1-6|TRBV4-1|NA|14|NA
CASSHKLYNSPLHF
TGCGCCAGCAGCCATAAACTCTATAATTCACCCCTCCACTTT
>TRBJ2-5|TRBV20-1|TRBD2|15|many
CSARPGRGAGETQYF
TGCAGTGCTAGACCCGGGCGGGGGGCAGGAGAGACCCAGTACTTC
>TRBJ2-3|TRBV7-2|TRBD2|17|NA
CASSTRLAGEPTDTQYF
TGTGCCAGCAGCACGAGACTAGCGGGGGAACCCACAGATACGCAGTATTTT
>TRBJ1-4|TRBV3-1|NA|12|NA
CASSHDKGKLFF
TGTGCCAGCAGCCACGACAAGGGAAAACTGTTTTTT
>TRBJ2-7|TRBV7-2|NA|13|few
CASSSSGPGEQYF
TGTGCCAGCAGCTCCTCAGGGCCCGGGGAGCAGTACTTC
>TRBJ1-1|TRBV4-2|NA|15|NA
CASSPKAQAVTEAFF
TGTGCCAGCAGCCCAAAAGCACAGGCTGTCACTGAAGCTTTCTTT
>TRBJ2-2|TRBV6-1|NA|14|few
CASDHTGNTGELFF
TGTGCCAGCGATCATACGGGGAACACCGGGGAGCTGTTTTTT
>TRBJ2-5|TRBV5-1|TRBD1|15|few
CASSSTGTAQETQYF
TGCGCCAGCAGCTCAACCGGGACAGCCCAAGAGACCCAGTACTTC
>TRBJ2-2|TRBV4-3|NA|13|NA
CASSPGAGGELFF
TGCGCCAGCAGCCCCGGGGCGGGCGGGGAGCTGTTTTTT
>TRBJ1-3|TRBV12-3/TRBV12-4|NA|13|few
CASSPHQGNTIYF
TGTGCCAGCAGCCCACACCAGGGAAACACCATATATTTT
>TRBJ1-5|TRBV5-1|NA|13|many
CASSLGADQPQHF
TGCGCCAGCAGCTTGGGCGCGGATCAGCCCCAGCATTTT
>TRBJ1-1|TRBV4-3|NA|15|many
CASSQDLGENTEAFF
TGCGCCAGCAGCCAAGATCTGGGGGAGAACACTGAAGCTTTCTTT
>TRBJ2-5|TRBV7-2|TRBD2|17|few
CASRLPFGGGAGETQYF
TGTGCCAGCAGGTTACCCTTCGGCGGGGGGGCCGGAGAGACCCAGTACTTC
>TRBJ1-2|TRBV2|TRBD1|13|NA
CASSEGDSTSYTF
TGTGCCAGCAGTGAGGGGGACAGCACGTCCTACACCTTC